The 9 T cell receptor beta chains below come from one sample, sequenced in a study of long-term antiretroviral therapy in people with HIV. The authors ran the immunoSEQ assay, v3.0, at survey level. Profiling relied on immunoSEQ multiplex PCR, and the TCRdb table lists in-frame clones only, not all of them. The sample contains 15,000 to 20,000 clones, over 75% of which appear only once. The starting material was unsorted PBMCs, obtained 0.3 years after starting antiretroviral therapy. The receptors shown here come from a man aged 60-69 years with HIV.

This chain uses TRBV27 with TRBJ1-4, with D maybe TRBD1 (6 bases). Trimming shortened V by 7 bases and J by 7 bases, and 19 bases separated the two germline ends. The CDR3 consists of 15 residues. Germline-derived CDR1 and CDR2 are MNHEY and SMNVEV (reference sequence). The CDR3: CASNPRGGGGEKLFF. CDR3 bases: TGTGCCAGCAATCCACGGGGGGGCGGTGGTGAAAAACTGTTTTTT.

The chain carries TRBV7-4 and TRBJ2-7; D is undetermined. Germline values: CDR1 SGHVT, CDR2 SQSDAQ. V lost 5 bases and J 4 bases, leaving 6 bases between the germline ends. This CDR3 comprises 11 residues. The CDR3 coding sequence is TGTGCCAGCAGCCTTTCTTACGAGCAGTACTTC. This codes for CASSLSYEQYF.

The chain combines TRBV18 with TRBJ2-7, with TRBD2 matching over 12 bases. J was trimmed by 0 bases and V by 5 bases; bases with no gene match: 2. The CDR3 is 15 amino acids. CDR1 KGHSH and CDR2 LQKENI come from the germline V gene. CDR3 in DNA: TGTGCCAGCTCAAGGACTAGCGGGACCTCCTACGAGCAGTACTTC. Translated: CASSRTSGTSYEQYF.

J is TRBJ1-5 and V is TRBV19; D is possibly TRBD1 (6 bases). Germline CDR1 reads LNHDA; CDR2 reads SQIVND (reference sequence). V was clipped by 3 bases and J by 5 bases, with 17 bases between them. CDR3 length: 16 residues. The CDR3 sequence is CASSMTGRSFYQPQHF. The CDR3 DNA sequence: TGTGCCAGTAGTATGACAGGCCGGTCGTTCTATCAGCCCCAGCATTTT. Variable domain in full (rest from reference TRBV19 and TRBJ1-5): DGGITQSPKYLFRKEGQNVTLSCEQNLNHDAMYWYRQDPGQGLRLIYYSQIVNDFQKGDIAEGYSVSREKKESFPLTVTSAQKNPTAFYLCASSMTGRSFYQPQHFGDGTRLSIL.

The chain combines TRBV2 with TRBJ2-7, with D unclear. Germline V CDR1 and CDR2: SNHLY, FYNNEI. The V end lost 2 bases, the J end lost 2 bases, and 10 bases lay between the germline ends. CDR3 size: 14 residues. CDR3: CASSEPPPTYEQYF. Written as DNA, the CDR3 is TGTGCCAGCAGTGAACCGCCGCCAACCTACGAGCAGTACTTC.

Comment on this clone: Sequence at one end of the junction differs from germline and may be a read error. The J gene is TRBJ2-7, the V gene TRBV6-4, with D unresolved. The CDR3 runs to 9 residues. Germline V gene lookup returns CDR1 MRHNA and CDR2 SNTAGT. The CDR3 nucleotides are TGTGCCAGCAGTGATAGCCTACCATTC. It specifies CASSDSLPF.

The chain recombines TRBV18 with TRBJ2-7; 12 nucleotides align to TRBD2. In germline, CDR1 is KGHSH, CDR2 LQKENI. The J segment lost 7 bases and the V segment lost 3 bases, leaving 10 bases of the junction unmatched. This CDR3 has 16 amino acids. DNA for the CDR3: TGTGCCAGCTCACCGACCCTAGCGGGGGGGCTTGGAGAGCAGTACTTC. Translated, it gives CASSPTLAGGLGEQYF.

This clone was recorded a few times. The chain links TRBV5-1 to TRBJ1-5; 9 bases map to TRBD1. The V and J ends lost 4 bases and 2 bases, in that order; junction bases with no gene match: 4. The germline gives CDR1 SGHRS, CDR2 YFSETQ. This CDR3 is built from 15 residues. CDR3 in amino acids: CASSPGTGRNQPQHF. In DNA form, the CDR3 reads TGCGCCAGCAGCCCCGGGACAGGGCGCAATCAGCCCCAGCATTTT. Using reference TRBV5-1 and TRBJ1-5 for the parts outside the CDR3, the full variable domain is KAGVTQTPRYLIKTRGQQVTLSCSPISGHRSVSWYQQTPGQGLQFLFEYFSETQRNKGNFPGRFSGRQFSNSRSEMNVSTLELGDSALYLCASSPGTGRNQPQHFGDGTRLSIL.

This clone has a single count. The J gene is TRBJ1-3, the V gene TRBV5-6; no clear D. The CDR3 has 15 amino acids. Germline assignment: CDR1 SGHDT and CDR2 YYEEEE. With 0 bases removed from V and 0 bases from J, the gap between germline ends came to 7 bases. The CDR3: CASSLARFSGNTIYF. Written as DNA, the CDR3 is TGTGCCAGCAGCTTGGCCCGCTTCTCTGGAAACACCATATATTTT.